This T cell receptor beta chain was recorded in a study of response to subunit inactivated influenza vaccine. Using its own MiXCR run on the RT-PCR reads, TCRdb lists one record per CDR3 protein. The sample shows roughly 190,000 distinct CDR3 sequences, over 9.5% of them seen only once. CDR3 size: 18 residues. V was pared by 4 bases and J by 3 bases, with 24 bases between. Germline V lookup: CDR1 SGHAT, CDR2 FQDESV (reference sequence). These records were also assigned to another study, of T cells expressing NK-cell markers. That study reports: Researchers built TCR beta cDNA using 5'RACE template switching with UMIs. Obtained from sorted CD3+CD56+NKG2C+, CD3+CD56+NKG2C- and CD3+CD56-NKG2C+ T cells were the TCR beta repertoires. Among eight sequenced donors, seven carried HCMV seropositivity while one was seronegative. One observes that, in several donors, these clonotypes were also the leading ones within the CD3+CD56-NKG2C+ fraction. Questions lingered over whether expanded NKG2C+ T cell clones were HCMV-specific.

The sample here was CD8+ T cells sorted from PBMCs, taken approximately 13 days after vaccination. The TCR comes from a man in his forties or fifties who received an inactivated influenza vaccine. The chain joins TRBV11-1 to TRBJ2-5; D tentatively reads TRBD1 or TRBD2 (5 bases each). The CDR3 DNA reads TGTGCCAGCAGCTCTTCCCCTAGGGACGTATGGAAAAAAGAGACCCAGTACTTC. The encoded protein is CASSSSPRDVWKKETQYF.